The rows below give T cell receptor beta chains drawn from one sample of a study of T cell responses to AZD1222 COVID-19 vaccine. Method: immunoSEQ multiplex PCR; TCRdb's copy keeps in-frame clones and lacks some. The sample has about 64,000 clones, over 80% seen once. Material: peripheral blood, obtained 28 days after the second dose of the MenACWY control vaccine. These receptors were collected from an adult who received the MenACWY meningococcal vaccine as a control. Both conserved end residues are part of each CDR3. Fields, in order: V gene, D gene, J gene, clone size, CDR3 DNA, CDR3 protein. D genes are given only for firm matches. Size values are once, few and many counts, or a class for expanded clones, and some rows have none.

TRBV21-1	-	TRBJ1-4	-	TGTGCCAGCAGCTCACCGCTGCGGGACGCTTATGAAAAACTGTTTTTT	CASSSPLRDAYEKLFF
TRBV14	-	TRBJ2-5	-	TGTGCCAGCAGCCAAGAGGGGGAGACCCAGTACTTC	CASSQEGETQYF
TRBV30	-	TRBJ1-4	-	TGTGCCTGGAGAGGGATAGGAAATGAAAAACTGTTTTTT	CAWRGIGNEKLFF
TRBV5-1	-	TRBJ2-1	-	TGCGCCACTAGAGGGGGTTCGGGCAATGAGCAGTTCTTC	CATRGGSGNEQFF
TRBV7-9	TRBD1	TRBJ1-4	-	TGTGCCAGCAGCCCAGGGACAGTTCGAAATGAAAAACTGTTTTTT	CASSPGTVRNEKLFF
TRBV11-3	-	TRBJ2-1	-	TGTGCCAGCAGCTCATCCGGGACCCCGAATGAGCAGTTCTTC	CASSSSGTPNEQFF
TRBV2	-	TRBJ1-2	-	TGTGCCAGCAGTGATAGTCACTATGGCTACACCTTC	CASSDSHYGYTF
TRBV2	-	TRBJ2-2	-	TGTGCCAGCAGACGGGCAGGTTGGGACACCGGGGAGCTGTTTTTT	CASRRAGWDTGELFF
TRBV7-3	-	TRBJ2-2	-	TGTGCCAGCAGCCCTATCGGAGGGGTCAACACCGGGGAGCTGTTTTTT	CASSPIGGVNTGELFF
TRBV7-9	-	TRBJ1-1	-	TGTGCCAGCAGCTTAGAGTTAGCCCAGATTGAAGCTTTCTTT	CASSLELAQIEAFF
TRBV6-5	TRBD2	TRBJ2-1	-	TGTGCCAGCAGTTACTGGACTAGCGGGACGTCCAATGAGCAGTTCTTC	CASSYWTSGTSNEQFF
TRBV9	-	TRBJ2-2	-	TGTGCCAGCAGCGTAGCCGGGAACACCGGGGAGCTGTTTTTT	CASSVAGNTGELFF
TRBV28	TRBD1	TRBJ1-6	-	TGTGCCAGCAGTCTGACAGGGGCACCCCTCCACTTT	CASSLTGAPLHF
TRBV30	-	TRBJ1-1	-	TGTGCCTGGAGTGTATTAACCCCGACGGAAGCTTTCTTT	CAWSVLTPTEAFF
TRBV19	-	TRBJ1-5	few	TGTGCCAGTAGTATATCGAAGGCGGGTAGCAATCAGCCCCAGCATTTT	CASSISKAGSNQPQHF
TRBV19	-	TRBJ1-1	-	TGTGCCTGTAGAGACGGGGGGGTGAACACTGAAGCTTTCTTT	CACRDGGVNTEAFF
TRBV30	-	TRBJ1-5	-	TGTGCCTGCCAGCCGATAGGAGACAGGTTCGGGCAGCCCCAGCATTTT	CACQPIGDRFGQPQHF
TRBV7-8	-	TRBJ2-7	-	TGTGCCAGCAGCCTCGGGGGCGGGGCCCCCTCCTACGAGCAGTACTTC	CASSLGGGAPSYEQYF
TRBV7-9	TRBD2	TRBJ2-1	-	TGTGCCAGCAGCCCCCAGGGGCGGGAGGCAGGTGAGCAGTTCTTC	CASSPQGREAGEQFF
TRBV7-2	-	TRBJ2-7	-	TGTGCCAGCAGCTTAGCTGCTACAGGAACCTACGAGCAGTACTTC	CASSLAATGTYEQYF
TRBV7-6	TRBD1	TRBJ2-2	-	TGTGCCAGCAGCATGGGACAGGGGGCAGGTGGGGAGCTGTTTTTT	CASSMGQGAGGELFF
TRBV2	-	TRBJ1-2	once	TGTGCCAGCAGGACCGGGGTGGGGGGCTACACCTTC	CASRTGVGGYTF
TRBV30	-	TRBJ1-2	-	TGTGCCTGGAGTAGGGGGAAAGCCTATGGCTACACCTTC	CAWSRGKAYGYTF
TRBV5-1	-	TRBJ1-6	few	TGCGCCAGCTCAGGGGCCGAGAATTCACCCCTCCACTTT	CASSGAENSPLHF
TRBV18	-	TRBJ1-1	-	TGTGCCAGCTCACCACAGGCGGGACTTAACACTGAAGCTTTCTTT	CASSPQAGLNTEAFF
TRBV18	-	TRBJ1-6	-	TGTGCCAGCTCTTCAAAACAAGATTCACCCCTCCACTTT	CASSSKQDSPLHF
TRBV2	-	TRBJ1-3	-	TGTGCCAGCAGTTCGGACAGTGGAAACACCATATATTTT	CASSSDSGNTIYF
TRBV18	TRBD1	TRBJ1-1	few	TGTGCCAGCTCACCCCCCTCAGGGGGAACTGAAGCTTTCTTT	CASSPPSGGTEAFF
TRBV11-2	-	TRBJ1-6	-	TGTGCCAGCAGCTTGCAGGGACATAATTCACCCCTCCACTTT	CASSLQGHNSPLHF
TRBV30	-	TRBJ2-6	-	TGTGCCTTCGGGGCCAACGTCCTGACTTTC	CAFGANVLTF
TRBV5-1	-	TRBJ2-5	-	TGCGCCAGCAGCTCTCTTCAAGAGACCCAGTACTTC	CASSSLQETQYF
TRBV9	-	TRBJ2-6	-	TGTGCCAGCGACAGTTCACGAGGAGGAGGTGGGGCCAACGTCCTGACTTTC	CASDSSRGGGGANVLTF
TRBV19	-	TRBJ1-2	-	TGTGCCAGTAGTATAGGTTTCATGTCGGACTACACCTTC	CASSIGFMSDYTF
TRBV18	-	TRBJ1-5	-	TGTGCCAGCTCCCCGCCGGACCAGCCCCAGCATTTT	CASSPPDQPQHF
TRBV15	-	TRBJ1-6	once	TGTGCCACCAGCAGAGATAAGAATTCACCCCTCCACTTT	CATSRDKNSPLHF
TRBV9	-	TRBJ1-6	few	TGTGCCAGCAGCGTAGATTTGGGGGTTGGTTCACCCCTCCACTTT	CASSVDLGVGSPLHF
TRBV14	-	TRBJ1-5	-	TGTGCCAGCAGCCACAATCCGAGGGAGCCCCAGCATTTT	CASSHNPREPQHF
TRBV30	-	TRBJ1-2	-	TGTGCCTGGAGCCCGGGCGGGACACCTAACTATGGCTACACCTTC	CAWSPGGTPNYGYTF
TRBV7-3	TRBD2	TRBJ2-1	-	TGTGCCAGCAGCTTACAGGCCAGACTAGCGGGAGGGCGAGGGGCCAGTGAGCAGTTCTTC	CASSLQARLAGGRGASEQFF
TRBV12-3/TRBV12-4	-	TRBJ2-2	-	TGTGCCAGCAGTTTTGGGTACGCCGGGGAGCTGTTTTTT	CASSFGYAGELFF
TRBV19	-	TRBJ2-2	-	TGTGCCAGTAGATCGGGGAGCCCCATGACCGGGGAGCTGTTTTTT	CASRSGSPMTGELFF
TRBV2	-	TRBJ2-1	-	TGTGCCAGCAGTGACCTTCTGAGCTCCTACAATGAGCAGTTCTTC	CASSDLLSSYNEQFF
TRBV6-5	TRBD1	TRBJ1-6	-	TGTGCCAGCAGTTACAACAGGGGAAATTCACCCCTCCACTTT	CASSYNRGNSPLHF
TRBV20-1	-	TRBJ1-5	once	TGCAGTGCTAGTCATTTTGGCGGAAACAATCAGCCCCAGCATTTT	CSASHFGGNNQPQHF
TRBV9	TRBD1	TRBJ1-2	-	TGTGCCAGCAGCGGCTCGACAGGGGGCTACTATGGCTACACCTTC	CASSGSTGGYYGYTF
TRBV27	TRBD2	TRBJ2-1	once	TGTGCCAGTAGATCCTGGGCCGGGAGGCTGCCCACCTACAATGAGCAGTTCTTC	CASRSWAGRLPTYNEQFF
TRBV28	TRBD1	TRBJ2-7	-	TGTGCCAGCAGGGACAGGGCTTACGAGCAGTACTTC	CASRDRAYEQYF
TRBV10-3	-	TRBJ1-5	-	TGTGCCATCAGCGGGGGCGCGTATAGCAATCAGCCCCAGCATTTT	CAISGGAYSNQPQHF
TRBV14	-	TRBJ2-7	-	TGTGCCAGCAGCCAGGTCGGGGGCCCGAGCTCCTACGAGCAGTACTTC	CASSQVGGPSSYEQYF
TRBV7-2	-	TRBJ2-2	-	TGTGCCAGCAGCTCCCAACCGGTCTCTAACACCGGGGAGCTGTTTTTT	CASSSQPVSNTGELFF
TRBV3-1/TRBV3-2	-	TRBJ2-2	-	TGTGCCAGCAGACCTAGCCCCTGGGACGGGCCCGCGAACACCGGGGAGCTGTTTTTT	CASRPSPWDGPANTGELFF
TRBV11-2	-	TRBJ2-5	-	TGTGCCAGCGGCATTGGGGGAGAGACCCAGTACTTC	CASGIGGETQYF
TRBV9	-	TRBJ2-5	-	TGTGCCAGCGTCCGCGACTTTCAAGAGACCCAGTACTTC	CASVRDFQETQYF
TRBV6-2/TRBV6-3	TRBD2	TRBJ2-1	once	TGTGCCAGCAGTGGACTGGCGGGGGTCTGGAATGAGCAGTTCTTC	CASSGLAGVWNEQFF
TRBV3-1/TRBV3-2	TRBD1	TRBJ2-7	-	TGTGCCAGCAGCCCCGGACAGGGTACCTACGAGCAGTACTTC	CASSPGQGTYEQYF
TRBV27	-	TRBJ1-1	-	TGTGCCAGCAGTGGGGGTGAGGGACCGGCTTTCTTT	CASSGGEGPAFF
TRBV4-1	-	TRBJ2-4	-	TGCGCCAGCAGCCCAGAACAGGACCCCAGGAACATTCAGTACTTC	CASSPEQDPRNIQYF
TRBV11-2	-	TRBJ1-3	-	TGTGCCAGCAGCTTATTGTCGGGGGCGTCTGGAAACACCATATATTTT	CASSLLSGASGNTIYF